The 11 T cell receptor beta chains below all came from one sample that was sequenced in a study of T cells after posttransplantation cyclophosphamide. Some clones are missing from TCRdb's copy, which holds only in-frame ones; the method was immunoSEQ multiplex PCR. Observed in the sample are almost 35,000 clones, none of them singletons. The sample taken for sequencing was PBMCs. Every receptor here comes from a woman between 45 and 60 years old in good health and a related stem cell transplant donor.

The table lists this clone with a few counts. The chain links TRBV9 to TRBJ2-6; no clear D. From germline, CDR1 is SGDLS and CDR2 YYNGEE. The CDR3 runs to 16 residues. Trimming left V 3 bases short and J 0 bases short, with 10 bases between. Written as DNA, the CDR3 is TGTGCCAGCAGCGCACAGTTGAACTCTGGGGCCAACGTCCTGACTTTC. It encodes CASSAQLNSGANVLTF.

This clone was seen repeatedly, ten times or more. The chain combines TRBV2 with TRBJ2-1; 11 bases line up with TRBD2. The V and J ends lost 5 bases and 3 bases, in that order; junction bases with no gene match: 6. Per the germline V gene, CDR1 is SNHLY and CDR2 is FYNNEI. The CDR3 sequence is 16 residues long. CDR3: CASSITGTSGYNEQFF. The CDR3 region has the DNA TGTGCCAGCAGTATAACCGGGACTAGCGGCTACAATGAGCAGTTCTTC.

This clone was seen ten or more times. The CDR3 reads CASSFRDRGHNTEAFF. The CDR3 DNA follows: TGCGCCAGCAGCTTTAGGGACAGGGGCCACAACACTGAAGCTTTCTTT. J is TRBJ1-1 and V is TRBV5-1; 10 nucleotides match TRBD1. Germline assignment: CDR1 SGHRS and CDR2 YFSETQ. This CDR3 has 16 residues. Unmatched junction bases numbered 6, after V lost 2 bases and J lost 2 bases.

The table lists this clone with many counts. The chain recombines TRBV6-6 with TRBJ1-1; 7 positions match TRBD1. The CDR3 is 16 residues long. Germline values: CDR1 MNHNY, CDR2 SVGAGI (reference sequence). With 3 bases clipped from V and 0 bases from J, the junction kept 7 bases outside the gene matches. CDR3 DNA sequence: TGTGCCAGCAGTTATAGAGGGGGCGTCCTGAACACTGAAGCTTTCTTT. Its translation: CASSYRGGVLNTEAFF.

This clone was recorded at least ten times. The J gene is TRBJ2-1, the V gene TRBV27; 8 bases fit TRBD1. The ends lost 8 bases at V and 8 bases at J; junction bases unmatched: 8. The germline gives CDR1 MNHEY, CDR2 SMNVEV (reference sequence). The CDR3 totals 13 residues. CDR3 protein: CASGYRGRHEQFF. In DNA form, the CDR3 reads TGTGCCAGCGGCTACAGGGGGAGGCATGAGCAGTTCTTC.

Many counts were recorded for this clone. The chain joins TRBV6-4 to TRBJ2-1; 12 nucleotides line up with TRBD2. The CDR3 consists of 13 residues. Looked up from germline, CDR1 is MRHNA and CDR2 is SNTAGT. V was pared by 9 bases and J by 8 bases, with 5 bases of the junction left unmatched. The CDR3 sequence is CASSSGRGDEQFF. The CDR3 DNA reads TGTGCCAGTTCTAGCGGGAGGGGAGATGAGCAGTTCTTC.

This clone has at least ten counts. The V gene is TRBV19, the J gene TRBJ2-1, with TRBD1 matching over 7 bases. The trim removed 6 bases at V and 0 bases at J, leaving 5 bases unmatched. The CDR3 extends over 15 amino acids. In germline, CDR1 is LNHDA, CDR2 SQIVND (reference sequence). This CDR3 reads CASRPTGVSYNEQFF. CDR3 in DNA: TGTGCCAGTAGGCCTACAGGGGTCTCCTACAATGAGCAGTTCTTC.

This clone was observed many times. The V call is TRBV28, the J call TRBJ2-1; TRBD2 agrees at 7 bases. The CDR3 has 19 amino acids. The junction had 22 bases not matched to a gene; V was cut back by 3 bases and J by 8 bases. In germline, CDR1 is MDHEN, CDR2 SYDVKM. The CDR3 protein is CASSFYGPTGTQSGDEQFF. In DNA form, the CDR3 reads TGTGCCAGCAGTTTTTATGGGCCGACCGGGACTCAGAGCGGGGATGAGCAGTTCTTC.

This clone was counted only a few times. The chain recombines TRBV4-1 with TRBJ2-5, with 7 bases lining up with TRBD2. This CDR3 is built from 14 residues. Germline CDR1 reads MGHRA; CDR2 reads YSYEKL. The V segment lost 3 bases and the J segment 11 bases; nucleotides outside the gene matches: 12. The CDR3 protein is CASSQRLVAREQYF. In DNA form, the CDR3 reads TGCGCCAGCAGCCAGAGGCTAGTGGCGCGGGAGCAGTACTTC.

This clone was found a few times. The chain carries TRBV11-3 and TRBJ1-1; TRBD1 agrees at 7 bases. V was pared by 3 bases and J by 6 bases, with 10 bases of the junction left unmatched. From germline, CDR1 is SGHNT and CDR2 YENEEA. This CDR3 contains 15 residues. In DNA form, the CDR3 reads TGTGCCAGCAGCTTTTACAGGGGTGGTCGGTCTGAAGCTTTCTTT. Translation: CASSFYRGGRSEAFF.

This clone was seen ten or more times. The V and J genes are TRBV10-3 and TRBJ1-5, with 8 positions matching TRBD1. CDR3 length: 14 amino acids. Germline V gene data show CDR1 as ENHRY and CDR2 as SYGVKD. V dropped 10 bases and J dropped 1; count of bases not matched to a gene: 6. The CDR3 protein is CASSTGDSNQPQHF. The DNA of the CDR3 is TGTGCCAGCTCGACAGGGGACAGCAATCAGCCCCAGCATTTT.